This T cell receptor (beta chain) was profiled in a study of human T cells and chemical hapten exposure (TCRdb year 2021). General notes on the study: For sensitization, 2% DPC in acetone was applied to an approximately 2 cm by approximately 2 cm area of upper inner arm skin. Most of the patients in the cohort were female, and the cohort covered alopecia areata with under or over 50% scalp involvement, alopecia totalis and alopecia universalis. Patch testing was performed on the upper back with Finn chambers containing 0.01% DPC, and the patch tests were scored after 6 days according to International Contact Dermatitis Research Group standards. This study followed changes in the peripheral blood TCR repertoire in vivo during primary and secondary sensitization of alopecia patients to the hapten diphenylcyclopropenone (DPC). Throughout the study period of roughly five months, patients also received therapeutic DPC doses to the scalp every week. About 29 alopecia patients gave blood for TCR sequencing at one to four time points (pre-sensitization, 2, 6 and 24 weeks). Blood samples were taken from patients before sensitization (week 0) and at 2, 6 and about 24 weeks after DPC sensitization. Libraries were pooled for sequencing, and per-sample TCR yields varied mainly because of small differences in library volumes within the pool.

The CDR3 runs 16 residues from the cysteine to the phenylalanine. Only the CDR3 portion is preserved as DNA: 48 bases, with reading frame beginning at the first base. CDR1 is given as SGHNT and CDR2 as YYREEE, both from the germline V gene (reference sequence). V lost 3 bases and J lost 2 bases, and the count of bases not matched to a germline gene is 9. The protocol used for the library was RACE. The sample was run on a NextSeq 500. During library preparation, unique molecular identifiers were attached to individual cDNA molecules so that TCRs could be counted in a quantitative, reproducible way. Both TCR alpha and TCR beta chains were sequenced from each blood RNA sample. The original methods were these. Samples had a median of roughly 91,000 TCRs, with a range from about 23,224 to 750,000. The Decombinator software suite was used to annotate V, J and CDR3 in the TCR reads. For PS versus PT1 abundance plots, all samples were subsampled to the same number of TCRs (28,000). Expanded TCRs were defined as absent before sensitization and observed at least eight times at the 2-week time point. TCRdb passed the public sequencing reads through fastp at Q25 and MiXCR, retaining productive beta sequences. When rows share a CDR3 protein, they turn into one entry using the most common DNA and genes. The V and J calls, along with clone size, are taken from TCRdb and not from the paper's own processing. This sample lists just under 350,000 distinct CDR3 sequences; around 7% were detected once. The biggest ten clones account for 7% to 10% of the sample.

This clonotype was seen more than once but under ten times. What antigen it recognizes has not been identified. Base qualities are not provided; no much larger clone lies one nucleotide away. What the research found in general, with its limitations: Because every patient had alopecia, a presumed autoimmune disease, the patients' immune response might differ from that of healthy individuals. DPC sensitization did not change the number of TCRs with a frequency above 1 in 1000, and there was no evidence of changes in global repertoire structure. After repeated subsampling, changes were observed in the strength of the expansion versus patch-test correlation and in the threshold at which the correlation became significant. A positive correlation was found between the number of PT1 expanded TCRs and patch test score, with significance reached at thresholds 8, 16 and 32 but not 4. Expanded TCRs formed significantly more large CDR3 similarity clusters than pre-sensitization or healthy control sets, consistent with antigen-driven responses.

Sample time point, as interpreted from the label and publication: patch test 1, 2 weeks after DPC sensitization. The sample's treatment or condition label, decoded: therapeutic diphenylcyclopropenone sensitization with weekly scalp DPC. At each patch-test visit, blood was drawn before the patch test was applied. Patients were considered eligible if aged 18 to 70, diagnosed with alopecia and deemed suitable for DPC therapy, and patients were excluded if pregnant. Unfractionated whole blood was collected in Tempus Blood RNA tubes, and total RNA was extracted from that blood. The sequence came from a woman aged 18 to 35 with alopecia areata. Some clones in this sample may be carry-over from other donors' samples. Source: whole blood, taken in connection with sensitization to the hapten diphenylcyclopropenone (DPC). Here the chain combines TRBV5-4 and TRBJ1-2, and 8 junctional nucleotides match TRBD1. The DNA is as follows: TGTGCCAGCAGCTACCAGGGGGCGGCTTCGAACTATGGCTACACCTTC. Its translation reads: CASSYQGAASNYGYTF.